Presented here are 18 T cell receptor beta chains from one specimen sequenced in a study of cytomegalovirus exposure and HLA in healthy donors. With 60 Vbeta and 13 Jbeta primers, the PCR was carried out. Assay: immunoSEQ multiplex PCR; the TCRdb copy retains only in-frame clones and omits some. The sample yields 150,000 to 200,000 clones, 80% seen once. Sequencing was performed on PBMCs. The receptors shown here come from a young man in good health and CMV-seropositive.

This clone occurred a few times. This rearrangement joins TRBV5-4 to TRBJ1-1; D not resolved. V shed 4 bases and J shed 8 bases, with 12 bases lying between them. CDR1 and CDR2 (germline): SGHNT, YYREEE (reference sequence). This CDR3 region has 12 residues. The CDR3 nucleotides read TGTGCCAGCAGCCCGGTCGGGAGGGAAGCTTTCTTT. Protein: CASSPVGREAFF.

This clone is medium-sized by share. The chain is built from TRBV6-1 and TRBJ2-3, with TRBD1 matching 11 bases. CDR1 and CDR2 from the germline V gene are MNHNS and SASEGT. The ends lost 3 bases at V and 4 bases at J; junction bases unmatched: 0. The CDR3 is 14 residues long. This chain's CDR3 is CASSEGQGADTQYF. The DNA for the CDR3 is TGTGCCAGCAGTGAGGGACAGGGGGCAGATACGCAGTATTTT.

This chain uses TRBV14 with TRBJ2-4; the D gene is possibly TRBD1 (5 bases). Per germline, CDR1 SGHDN and CDR2 FVKESK. This CDR3 is 16 amino acids long. V was pared by 4 bases and J by 0 bases, with 13 bases between. CDR3 in DNA: TGTGCCAGCAGCCCGACGACAGTTCTAGCCAAAAACATTCAGTACTTC. Translation: CASSPTTVLAKNIQYF.

The chain uses TRBV11-2 and TRBJ2-3; no clear D gene. Looked up from germline, CDR1 is SGHAT and CDR2 is FQNNGV. This CDR3 has 14 amino acids. Trimming took off 1 base at V and 1 base at J, with 6 bases between the two ends. The CDR3 DNA reads as TGTGCCAGCAGCTTAGGTACGGGCACAGATACGCAGTATTTT. This encodes CASSLGTGTDTQYF.

The chain employs TRBV19 and TRBJ1-2, with D maybe TRBD1 (6 bases). The V end lost 5 bases, the J end lost 10 bases, and 17 bases lay between the germline ends. There are 13 residues in the CDR3. CDR1 and CDR2 from the germline V gene are LNHDA and SQIVND (reference sequence). CDR3 region: CASSVAAYRDYTF. DNA for the CDR3: TGTGCCAGTAGTGTCGCGGCCTACAGGGACTACACCTTC.

This clone has just one count. V gene TRBV29-1 combines with J gene TRBJ2-5; D gene ambiguous. The germline CDR1 and CDR2 sequences are SQVTM and ANQGSEA. Trimming shortened V by 0 bases and J by 0 bases, and 8 bases separated the two germline ends. The CDR3 is 14 residues long. CDR3 residues: CSVEDSSYQETQYF. Here the CDR3 DNA reads TGCAGCGTTGAAGATTCCAGTTACCAAGAGACCCAGTACTTC.

The genes are TRBV4-2 and TRBJ1-1; unclear D gene. CDR1 and CDR2 from the germline V gene are LGHNA and YNFKEQ. Trimming took off 4 bases at V and 10 bases at J, with 22 bases between the two ends. The CDR3 runs to 15 residues. The CDR3 region is CASSPGRGPRSGAFF. CDR3 sequence (DNA): TGTGCCAGCAGCCCCGGGCGAGGGCCACGGAGCGGAGCTTTCTTT.

This clone was seen more than once but under ten times. The chain combines TRBV15 with TRBJ1-3; 9 bases line up with TRBD1. The CDR3 totals 18 residues. V was pared by 0 bases and J by 2 bases, with 8 bases of the junction left unmatched. Germline-derived CDR1 and CDR2 are LNHNV and YYDKDF (reference sequence). In DNA form, the CDR3 reads TGTGCCACCAGCAGAGATCGTGGGACAGGGTCCCCTGGAAACACCATATATTTT. It translates to CATSRDRGTGSPGNTIYF. Supplemented by reference TRBV15 and TRBJ1-3, the full variable domain reads DAMVIQNPRYQVTQFGKPVTLSCSQTLNHNVMYWYQQKSSQAPKLLFHYYDKDFNNEADTPDNFQSRRPNTSFCFLDIRSPGLGDTAMYLCATSRDRGTGSPGNTIYFGEGSWLTVV.

V is TRBV5-5 and J is TRBJ2-1; TRBD2 matches 11 bases. The CDR3 totals 15 residues. CDR1 is SGHKS and CDR2 is YYEKEE in the germline V gene (reference sequence). The junction had 5 bases not matched to a gene; V was cut back by 4 bases and J by 5 bases. In DNA, the CDR3 is TGTGCCAGCAGCGTCATAGCGGGAGGGAACAATGAGCAGTTCTTC. Its protein product is CASSVIAGGNNEQFF.

This clone was counted a single time. The chain's CDR3 is CASRFRQGVNTGELFF. The CDR3 nucleotides are TGTGCCAGCAGGTTCCGACAGGGAGTTAACACCGGGGAGCTGTTTTTT. J is TRBJ2-2 and V is TRBV28; the match to TRBD1 covers 7 bases. The CDR3 sequence is 16 residues long. The V segment lost 6 bases and the J segment 2 bases; nucleotides outside the gene matches: 9. Per germline, CDR1 MDHEN and CDR2 SYDVKM.

This chain links TRBV7-2 with TRBJ1-2, with 10 bases identical to TRBD1. V lost 5 bases to trimming and J lost 6 bases; unmatched junction nucleotides: 12. Germline CDR1 reads SGHTA; CDR2 reads FQGNSA. The CDR3 extends over 16 amino acids. CDR3 in DNA: TGTGCCAGCAGCGCTCGACAGGGGGCGGGTTACGATGGCTACACCTTC. Amino acids: CASSARQGAGYDGYTF.

V is TRBV28 and J is TRBJ2-7; possible D gene TRBD2, 6 bases. Germline CDR1 and CDR2: MDHEN and SYDVKM. V was cut by 3 bases and J by 0 bases, with 15 bases left in between. This CDR3 is 16 amino acids long. The chain's CDR3 is CASSFRLALSSYEQYF. The CDR3 coding sequence is TGTGCCAGCAGTTTCAGGCTAGCGCTGAGCTCCTACGAGCAGTACTTC.

This chain links TRBV19 with TRBJ2-1; TRBD2 matches 9 bases. Germline V gene sequence: CDR1 LNHDA, CDR2 SQIVND (reference sequence). Trimming took 0 bases from V and 5 from J; bases not matched to a gene: 5. This CDR3 region has 16 residues. The CDR3 nucleotides read TGTGCCAGTAGTATAGATAGGACTAGCGTGGACAATGAGCAGTTCTTC. This gives the protein CASSIDRTSVDNEQFF.

The chain combines TRBV14 with TRBJ1-1, with a weak D call TRBD1 (6 bases). The ends were cut back, 3 bases at V and 6 bases at J, with 17 bases in the middle. The CDR3 is made up of 15 amino acids. Germline CDR1 is SGHDN and CDR2 is FVKESK. CDR3: CASSQGTGRIAEAFF. The CDR3 DNA is TGTGCCAGCAGCCAGGGAACAGGGCGAATCGCTGAAGCTTTCTTT.

The chain recombines TRBV27 with TRBJ2-3, with 7 bases lining up with TRBD1. The germline gives CDR1 MNHEY, CDR2 SMNVEV (reference sequence). The CDR3 has 16 amino acids. V was pared by 4 bases and J by 5 bases, with 12 bases of the junction left unmatched. CDR3 sequence (DNA): TGTGCCAGCAGTTCGGACTCCGGGACAGAAATAGATACGCAGTATTTT. Translation: CASSSDSGTEIDTQYF.

The chain links TRBV4-3 to TRBJ2-7; weak D call: TRBD1 (5 bases). The V gene lost 3 bases and the J gene lost 1 base, with 16 bases spanning the gap. Germline V gene lookup returns CDR1 LGHNA and CDR2 YSLEER. The CDR3 is 16 amino acids. The DNA of the CDR3 is TGCGCCAGCAGCCACCCGGACAAGGTTAAGTCCTACGAGCAGTACTTC. Translating it yields CASSHPDKVKSYEQYF.

The chain employs TRBV30 and TRBJ1-2; D unresolved. V was cut by 4 bases and J by 2 bases, with 20 bases left in between. This CDR3 is built from 16 residues. Per germline, CDR1 GTSNPN and CDR2 SVGIG (reference sequence). The CDR3 bases are TGTGCCTGGAAATCCGGAGGTCTCCTTAAAAACTATGGCTACACCTTC. Protein sequence: CAWKSGGLLKNYGYTF.

In its sample, this clone was seen a few times. V is TRBV4-2 and J is TRBJ2-7; 10 nucleotides line up with TRBD2. The CDR3 extends over 18 amino acids. Looked up from germline, CDR1 is LGHNA and CDR2 is YNFKEQ. Trimming cost V 2 bases and J 5 bases; bases outside gene matches: 15. As DNA, the CDR3 is TGTGCCAGCAGCCAATTAGTTCACGGAGCTAGCGGGAGCGACGAGCAGTACTTC. Encoded protein: CASSQLVHGASGSDEQYF.